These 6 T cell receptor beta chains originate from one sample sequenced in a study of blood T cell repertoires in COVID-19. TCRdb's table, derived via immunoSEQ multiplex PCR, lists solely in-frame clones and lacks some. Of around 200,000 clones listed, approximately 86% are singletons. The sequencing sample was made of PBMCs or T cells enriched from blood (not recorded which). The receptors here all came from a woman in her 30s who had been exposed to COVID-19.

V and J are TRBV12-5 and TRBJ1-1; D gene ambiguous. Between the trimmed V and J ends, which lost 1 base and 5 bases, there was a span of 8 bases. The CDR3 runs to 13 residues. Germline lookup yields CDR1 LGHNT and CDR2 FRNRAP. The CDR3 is CASGLGHGTEAFF. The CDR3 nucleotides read TGTGCTAGTGGTTTGGGCCACGGGACTGAAGCTTTCTTT.

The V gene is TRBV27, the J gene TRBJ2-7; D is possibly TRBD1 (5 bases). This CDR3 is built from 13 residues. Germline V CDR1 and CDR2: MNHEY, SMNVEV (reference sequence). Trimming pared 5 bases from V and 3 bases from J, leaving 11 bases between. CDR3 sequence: CASSRRQFYEQYF. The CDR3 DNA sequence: TGTGCCAGCAGTAGGCGACAGTTCTACGAGCAGTACTTC.

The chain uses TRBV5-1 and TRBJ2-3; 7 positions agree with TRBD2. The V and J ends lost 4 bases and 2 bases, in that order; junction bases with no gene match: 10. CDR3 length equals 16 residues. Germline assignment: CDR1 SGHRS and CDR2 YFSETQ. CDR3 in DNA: TGCGCCAGCAGCCGAGGACTAGAGGGTAACACAGATACGCAGTATTTT. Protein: CASSRGLEGNTDTQYF.

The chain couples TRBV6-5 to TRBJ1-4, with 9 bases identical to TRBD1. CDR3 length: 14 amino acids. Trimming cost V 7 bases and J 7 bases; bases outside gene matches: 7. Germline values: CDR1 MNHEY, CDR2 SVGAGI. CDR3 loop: CASIVGQGAEKLFF. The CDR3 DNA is TGTGCCAGCATCGTGGGACAGGGAGCTGAAAAACTGTTTTTT.

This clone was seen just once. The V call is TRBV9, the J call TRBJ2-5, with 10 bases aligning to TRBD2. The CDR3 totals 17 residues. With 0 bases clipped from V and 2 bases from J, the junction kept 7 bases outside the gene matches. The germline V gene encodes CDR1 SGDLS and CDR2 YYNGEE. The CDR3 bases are TGTGCCAGCAGCGTAGGAACGGGACTAGCGCGGCAAGAGACCCAGTACTTC. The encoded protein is CASSVGTGLARQETQYF.

CDR3 nucleotides: TGTGCCAGCAGTTTCCCCGGGACAGGGGGCTACGAGCAGTACTTC. It encodes CASSFPGTGGYEQYF. This chain links TRBV3-1 (or the pseudogene TRBV3-2) with TRBJ2-7, with 11 bases matching TRBD1. This CDR3 comprises 15 residues. V lost 6 bases and J lost 3; bases outside the gene matches: 7. Germline V gene lookup returns CDR1 LGHDT and CDR2 YNNKEL (reference sequence).